These 4 T cell receptor beta chains were sequenced from one sample in a study of T cell responses to AZD1222 COVID-19 vaccine. The repertoire was sequenced with immunoSEQ multiplex PCR; TCRdb's copy has only in-frame clones and lacks some. The data show around 130,000 clones, roughly 88% seen once. Specimen: peripheral blood, collected on day 0 of AZD1222 vaccination. The source of these receptors is an adult in good health.

The chain uses TRBV27 and TRBJ2-7; no reliable D call. Trimming took off 5 bases at V and 6 bases at J, with 17 bases between the two ends. From germline, CDR1 is MNHEY and CDR2 SMNVEV (reference sequence). This CDR3 contains 14 residues. Written as DNA, the CDR3 is TGTGCCAGCAGTGTAACCGGGCCGTCCCCCGAGCAGTACTTC. This encodes CASSVTGPSPEQYF.

This rearrangement joins TRBV30 to TRBJ2-2; D possibly matches TRBD1 or TRBD2 (5 bases each). The germline V and J ends were trimmed by 8 bases and 3 bases, with 10 bases remaining between them. The length of the CDR3 is 12 residues. The germline V gene encodes CDR1 GTSNPN and CDR2 SVGIG (reference sequence). The CDR3 spells CARDLYTGELFF. CDR3 DNA: TGTGCCAGGGACCTATACACCGGGGAGCTGTTTTTT.

CDR3 residues: CASSDSAQPPNYGYTF. CDR3 DNA sequence: TGTGCCAGCAGTGACTCGGCTCAACCCCCTAACTATGGCTACACCTTC. V gene TRBV6-4 combines with J gene TRBJ1-2; D is unclear. V lost 0 bases and J 0 bases, leaving 11 bases between the germline ends. The V gene's germline CDR1 is MRHNA and CDR2 SNTAGT. This CDR3 is 16 amino acids long.

This chain uses TRBV27 with TRBJ1-4, with 7 bases lining up with TRBD1. The CDR3 consists of 14 residues. The V and J ends lost 6 bases and 7 bases, in that order; junction bases with no gene match: 8. Germline lookup yields CDR1 MNHEY and CDR2 SMNVEV (reference sequence). CDR3 protein: CASSPTGSSEKLFF. For the CDR3, the DNA is TGTGCCAGCAGCCCGACAGGGAGTTCTGAAAAACTGTTTTTT.